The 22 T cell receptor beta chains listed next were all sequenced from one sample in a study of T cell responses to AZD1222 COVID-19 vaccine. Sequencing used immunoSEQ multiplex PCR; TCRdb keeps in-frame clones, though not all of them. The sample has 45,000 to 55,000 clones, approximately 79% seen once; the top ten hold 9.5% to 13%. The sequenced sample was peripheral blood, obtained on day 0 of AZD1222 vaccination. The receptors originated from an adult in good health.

CDR3 sequence: CASSVATSAEAFF. CDR3 nucleotide sequence: TGTGCCAGCAGCGTAGCTACGTCCGCTGAAGCTTTCTTT. The genes are TRBV9 and TRBJ1-1; D gene uncertain. Germline V lookup: CDR1 SGDLS, CDR2 YYNGEE. The CDR3 sequence is 13 residues long. V dropped 0 bases and J dropped 6 bases, with 9 bases sitting between them.

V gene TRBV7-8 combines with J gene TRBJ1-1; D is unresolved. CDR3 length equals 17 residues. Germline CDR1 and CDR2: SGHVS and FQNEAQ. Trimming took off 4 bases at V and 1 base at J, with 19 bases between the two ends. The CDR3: CASSSRKREPPNTEAFF. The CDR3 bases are TGTGCCAGCAGCTCCCGTAAGCGGGAGCCGCCGAACACTGAAGCTTTCTTT.

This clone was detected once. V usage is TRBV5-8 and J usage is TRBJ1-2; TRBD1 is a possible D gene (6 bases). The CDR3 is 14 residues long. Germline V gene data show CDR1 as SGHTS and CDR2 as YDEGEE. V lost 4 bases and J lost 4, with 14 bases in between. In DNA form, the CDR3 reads TGTGCCAGCAGCCTTACCGGGACAACCTATGGCTACACCTTC. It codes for CASSLTGTTYGYTF.

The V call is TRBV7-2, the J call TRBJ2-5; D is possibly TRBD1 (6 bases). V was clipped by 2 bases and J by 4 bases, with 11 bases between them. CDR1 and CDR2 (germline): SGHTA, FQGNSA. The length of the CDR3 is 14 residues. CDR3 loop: CASSLTAGVETQYF. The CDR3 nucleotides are TGTGCCAGCAGCTTAACGGCAGGGGTAGAGACCCAGTACTTC.

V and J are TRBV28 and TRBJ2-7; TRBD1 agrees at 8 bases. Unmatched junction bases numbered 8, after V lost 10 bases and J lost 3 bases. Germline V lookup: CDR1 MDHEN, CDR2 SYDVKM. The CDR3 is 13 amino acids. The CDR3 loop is CATRTGLNYEQYF. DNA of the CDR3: TGTGCCACAAGGACAGGGTTGAACTACGAGCAGTACTTC.

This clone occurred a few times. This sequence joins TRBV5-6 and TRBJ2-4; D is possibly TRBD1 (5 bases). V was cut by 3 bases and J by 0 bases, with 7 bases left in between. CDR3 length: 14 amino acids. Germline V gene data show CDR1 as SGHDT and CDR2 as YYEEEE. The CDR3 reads CASSYDRAKNIQYF. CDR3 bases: TGTGCCAGCAGCTACGACAGAGCCAAAAACATTCAGTACTTC.

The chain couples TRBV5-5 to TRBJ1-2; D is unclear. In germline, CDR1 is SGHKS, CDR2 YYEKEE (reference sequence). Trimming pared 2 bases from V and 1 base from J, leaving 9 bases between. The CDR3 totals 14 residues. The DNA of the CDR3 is TGTGCCAGCAGCTTTGACACTAGTAACTATGGCTACACCTTC. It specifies CASSFDTSNYGYTF.

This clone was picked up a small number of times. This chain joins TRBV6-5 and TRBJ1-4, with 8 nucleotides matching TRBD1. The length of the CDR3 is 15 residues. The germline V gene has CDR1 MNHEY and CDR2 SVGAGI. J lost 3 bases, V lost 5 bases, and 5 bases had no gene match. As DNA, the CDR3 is TGTGCCAGCAGTCGACAGGGGCTAGCTAATGAAAAACTGTTTTTT. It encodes CASSRQGLANEKLFF.

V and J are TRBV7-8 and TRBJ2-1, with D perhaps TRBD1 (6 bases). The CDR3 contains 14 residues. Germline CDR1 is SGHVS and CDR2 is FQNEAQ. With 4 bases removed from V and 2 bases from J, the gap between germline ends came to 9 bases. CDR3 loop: CASSSGQTYNEQFF. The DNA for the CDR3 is TGTGCCAGCAGCTCGGGACAAACCTACAATGAGCAGTTCTTC.

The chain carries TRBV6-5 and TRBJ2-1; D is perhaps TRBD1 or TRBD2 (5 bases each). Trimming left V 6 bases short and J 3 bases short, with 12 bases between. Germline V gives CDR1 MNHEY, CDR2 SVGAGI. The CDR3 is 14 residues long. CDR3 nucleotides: TGTGCCAGCAGGGACCGGGACGTCTACAATGAGCAGTTCTTC. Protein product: CASRDRDVYNEQFF.

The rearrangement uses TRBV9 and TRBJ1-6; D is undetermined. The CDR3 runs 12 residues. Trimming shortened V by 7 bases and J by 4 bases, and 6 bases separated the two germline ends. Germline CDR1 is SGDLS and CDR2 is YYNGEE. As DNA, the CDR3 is TGTGCCAGCGGGGATTATAATTCACCCCTCCACTTT. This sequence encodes CASGDYNSPLHF.

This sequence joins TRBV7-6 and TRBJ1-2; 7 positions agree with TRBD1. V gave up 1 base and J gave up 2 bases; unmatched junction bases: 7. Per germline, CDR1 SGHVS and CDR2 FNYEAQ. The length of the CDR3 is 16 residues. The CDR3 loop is CASSLGVQGGNYGYTF. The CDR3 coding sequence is TGTGCCAGCAGCTTAGGGGTCCAGGGGGGCAACTATGGCTACACCTTC.

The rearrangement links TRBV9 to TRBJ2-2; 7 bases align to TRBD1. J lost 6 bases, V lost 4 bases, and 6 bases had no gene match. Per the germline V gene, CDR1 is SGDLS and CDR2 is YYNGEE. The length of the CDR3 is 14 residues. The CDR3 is CASSPGTASGELFF. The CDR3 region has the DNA TGTGCCAGCAGCCCCGGGACAGCATCCGGGGAGCTGTTTTTT.

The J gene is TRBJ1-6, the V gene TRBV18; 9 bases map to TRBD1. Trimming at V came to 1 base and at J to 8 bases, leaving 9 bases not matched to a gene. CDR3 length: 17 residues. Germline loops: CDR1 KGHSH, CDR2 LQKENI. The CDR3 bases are TGTGCCAGCTCACCACGTTCGGACAGGGGAAACTATTCACCCCTCCACTTT. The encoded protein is CASSPRSDRGNYSPLHF.

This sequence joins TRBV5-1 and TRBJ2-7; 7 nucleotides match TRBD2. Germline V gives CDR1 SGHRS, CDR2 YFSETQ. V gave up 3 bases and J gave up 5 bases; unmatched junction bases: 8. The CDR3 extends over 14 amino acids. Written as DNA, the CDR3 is TGCGCCAGCAGCTCGGGACTATCGGGACACGAGCAGTACTTC. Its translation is CASSSGLSGHEQYF.

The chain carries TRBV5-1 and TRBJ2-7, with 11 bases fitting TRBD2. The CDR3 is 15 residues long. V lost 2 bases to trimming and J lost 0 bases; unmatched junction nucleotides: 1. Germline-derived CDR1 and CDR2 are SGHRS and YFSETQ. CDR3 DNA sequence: TGCGCCAGCAGCTTTACTAGCGGGAGCTCCTACGAGCAGTACTTC. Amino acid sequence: CASSFTSGSSYEQYF.

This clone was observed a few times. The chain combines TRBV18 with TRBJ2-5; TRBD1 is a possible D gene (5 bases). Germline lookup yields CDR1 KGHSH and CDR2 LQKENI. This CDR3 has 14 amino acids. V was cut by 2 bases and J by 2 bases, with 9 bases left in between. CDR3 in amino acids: CASSPRAGQETQYF. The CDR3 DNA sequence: TGTGCCAGCTCACCAAGGGCAGGGCAAGAGACCCAGTACTTC.

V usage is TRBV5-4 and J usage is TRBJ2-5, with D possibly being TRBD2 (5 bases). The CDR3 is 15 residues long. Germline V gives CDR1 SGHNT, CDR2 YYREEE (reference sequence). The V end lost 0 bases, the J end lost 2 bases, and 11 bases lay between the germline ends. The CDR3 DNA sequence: TGTGCCAGCAGCTTGGCCCGCGGACTTCAAGAGACCCAGTACTTC. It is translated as CASSLARGLQETQYF.

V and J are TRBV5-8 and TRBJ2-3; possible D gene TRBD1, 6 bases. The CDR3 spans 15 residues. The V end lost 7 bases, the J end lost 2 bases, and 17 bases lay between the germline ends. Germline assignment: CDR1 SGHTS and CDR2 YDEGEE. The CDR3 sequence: CASSRAGENTDTQYF. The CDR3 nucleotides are TGTGCCAGCTCCCGGGCAGGGGAAAACACAGATACGCAGTATTTT. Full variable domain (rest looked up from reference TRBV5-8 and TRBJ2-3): EAGVTQSPTHLIKTRGQQATLRCSPISGHTSVYWYQQALGLGLQFLLWYDEGEERNRGNFPPRFSGRQFPNYSSELNVNALELEDSALYLCASSRAGENTDTQYFGPGTRLTVL.

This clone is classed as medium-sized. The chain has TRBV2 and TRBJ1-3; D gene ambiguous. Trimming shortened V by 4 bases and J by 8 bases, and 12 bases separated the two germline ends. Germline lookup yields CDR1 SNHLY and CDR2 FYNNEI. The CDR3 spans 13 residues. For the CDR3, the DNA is TGTGCCAGCAGTGGGGCCCTCGGGCACACCATATATTTT. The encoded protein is CASSGALGHTIYF.

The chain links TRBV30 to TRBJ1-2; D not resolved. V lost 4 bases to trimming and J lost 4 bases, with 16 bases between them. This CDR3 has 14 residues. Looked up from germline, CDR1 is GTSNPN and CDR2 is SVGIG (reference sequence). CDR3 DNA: TGTGCCTGGACTACGGGAAAAGATGCCTATGGCTACACCTTC. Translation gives CAWTTGKDAYGYTF. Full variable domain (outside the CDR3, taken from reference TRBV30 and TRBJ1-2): SQTIHQWPATLVQPVGSPLSLECTVEGTSNPNLYWYRQAAGRGLQLLFYSVGIGQISSEVPQNLSASRPQDRQFILSSKKLLLSDSGFYLCAWTTGKDAYGYTFGSGTRLTVV.

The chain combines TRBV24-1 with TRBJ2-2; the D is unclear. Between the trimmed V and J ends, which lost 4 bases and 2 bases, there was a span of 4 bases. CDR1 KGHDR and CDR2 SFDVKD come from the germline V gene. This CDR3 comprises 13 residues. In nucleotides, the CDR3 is TGTGCCACCAGTGAGCAAAACACCGGGGAGCTGTTTTTT. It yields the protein CATSEQNTGELFF.